This T cell receptor (beta chain) was retrieved from a study of patients and donors after allogeneic stem cell transplantation. Each CDR3 protein is one row after TCRdb ran MiXCR on the RT-PCR reads. The data show about a million distinct CDR3 sequences, roughly 17% seen once. V lost 4 bases, J lost 9 bases, and 10 bases lay in between. This CDR3 has 12 amino acids. CDR1 LGHDT and CDR2 YNNKEL come from the germline V gene (reference sequence). The specimen sequenced was blood, either unsorted or a sorted T cell fraction (not recorded which). The rearrangement joins TRBV3-1 to TRBJ2-1; D gene unclear. The receptor's source is a human donor who was either an allogeneic HSCT recipient or a stem cell or donor lymphocyte infusion donor (not recorded which). It is not recorded whose cells these are; they may come from a transplant donor. CDR3: CASSPSPPEQFF. The CDR3 DNA reads TGTGCCAGCAGCCCCTCACCCCCTGAGCAGTTCTTC.